Below are 17 T cell receptor beta chains sequenced from a single sample in a study of blood T cells in healthy people across ages. Next came a second PCR, run for roughly 6 to 11 cycles, which used a sample-barcoded 5' primer along with a J-beta primer mix. One entry per CDR3 protein results from TCRdb running MiXCR on the 5' RACE reads. The data show about 1.8 million distinct CDR3 sequences, less than 50% seen once. Material: blood. These TCRs come from a middle-aged woman in good health.

This clonotype was observed a few times. This chain links TRBV27 with TRBJ1-4, with D perhaps matching TRBD1 (5 bases). The V end lost 4 bases, the J end lost 8 bases, and 14 bases lay between the germline ends. The CDR3 has 14 residues. Germline lookup yields CDR1 MNHEY and CDR2 SMNVEV (reference sequence). This CDR3 reads CASSSEGRREKLFF. The CDR3, as DNA: TGTGCCAGCAGTTCCGAGGGGAGGAGGGAAAAACTGTTTTTT.

This clonotype has only a few counts. The chain links TRBV12-3 or TRBV12-4 to TRBJ1-2, with a weak D call TRBD1 (5 bases). V gave up 4 bases and J gave up 0 bases, with 15 bases separating them. The CDR3 runs to 16 residues. The CDR3 nucleotides are TGTGCCAGCAGTTCGTCGGGACGGCGGCCTAACTATGGCTACACCTTC. It encodes CASSSSGRRPNYGYTF.

This clonotype came up a few times. The CDR3 coding sequence is TGCGCCAGCAGCCAAGATCTCATAAATACGCAGTATTTT. Protein sequence: CASSQDLINTQYF. The chain has TRBV4-3 and TRBJ2-3; no clear D gene. CDR3 length: 13 residues. V was clipped by 0 bases and J by 7 bases, with 8 bases between them. Germline CDR1 and CDR2: LGHNA and YSLEER.

This sequence joins TRBV7-2 and TRBJ1-2; TRBD1 aligns across 10 bases. Germline loops: CDR1 SGHTA, CDR2 FQGNSA. Germline trimming cut 5 bases from V and 8 bases from J; bases unmatched to any gene: 8. The CDR3 runs 14 residues. This chain's CDR3 is CASSRPGQGCGYTF. The CDR3 region has the DNA TGTGCCAGCAGCCGGCCGGGACAGGGGTGCGGCTACACCTTC.

The V gene is TRBV7-9, the J gene TRBJ1-2; 9 bases are a match to TRBD1. The CDR3 has 13 amino acids. V shed 5 bases and J 6 bases; nucleotides not matched to a gene: 4. CDR1 and CDR2 from the germline V gene are SEHNR and FQNEAQ (reference sequence). Here the CDR3 reads CASSPQGANGYTF. The DNA for the CDR3 is TGTGCCAGCAGCCCACAGGGGGCGAATGGCTACACCTTC. The full variable domain, its missing parts supplied by reference TRBV7-9 and TRBJ1-2, is DTGVSQNPRHKITKRGQNVTFRCDPISEHNRLYWYRQTLGQGPEFLTYFQNEAQLEKSRLLSDRFSAERPKGSFSTLEIQRTEQGDSAMYLCASSPQGANGYTFGSGTRLTVV.

This chain joins TRBV28 and TRBJ2-1; 10 bases are shared with TRBD2. CDR3 length equals 12 residues. The ends lost 10 bases at V and 7 bases at J; junction bases unmatched: 4. Germline V gene sequence: CDR1 MDHEN, CDR2 SYDVKM. CDR3 DNA: TGTGCCACCCAACTAGCGGGGAATGAGCAGTTCTTC. Its protein is CATQLAGNEQFF.

In this sample, this clonotype turned up once. The chain combines TRBV20-1 with TRBJ1-5; TRBD1 matches 8 bases. CDR1 and CDR2 (germline): DFQATT, SNEGSKA (reference sequence). J gave up 3 bases and V 6 bases, and 7 bases lay outside the gene matches. CDR3 length: 14 residues. The CDR3 loop reads CSARGGQANQPQHF. CDR3 sequence (DNA): TGCAGTGCCCGTGGGGGACAGGCCAATCAGCCCCAGCATTTT.

The rearrangement uses TRBV28 and TRBJ2-4; D gene ambiguous. Per germline, CDR1 MDHEN and CDR2 SYDVKM. The V gene lost 2 bases and the J gene lost 0 bases, with 8 bases spanning the gap. The CDR3 is made up of 15 amino acids. This CDR3 is CASSLDRVAKNIQYF. The CDR3 DNA reads as TGTGCCAGCAGTTTAGACCGGGTAGCCAAAAACATTCAGTACTTC.

V usage is TRBV6-6 and J usage is TRBJ1-5; D gene ambiguous. CDR1 is MNHNY, CDR2 SVGAGI, per germline (reference sequence). Trimming stripped 3 bases from V and 4 bases from J, with 13 bases between. This CDR3 spans 15 amino acids. This chain's CDR3 is CASSYRATGNQPQHF. The DNA for the CDR3 is TGTGCCAGCAGTTATAGGGCGACGGGAAATCAGCCCCAGCATTTT.

This chain uses TRBV27 with TRBJ1-2, with D possibly matching TRBD1 (5 bases). The CDR3 spans 13 residues. CDR1 is MNHEY and CDR2 is SMNVEV in the germline V gene (reference sequence). With 5 bases removed from V and 4 bases from J, the gap between germline ends came to 11 bases. CDR3 residues: CASSGGWGYGYTF. The CDR3 DNA follows: TGTGCCAGCAGTGGGGGGTGGGGCTATGGCTACACCTTC.

This rearrangement joins TRBV7-9 to TRBJ1-1, with D possibly TRBD1 on 5 matching bases. V lost 5 bases and J 4 bases, leaving 14 bases between the germline ends. There are 14 residues in the CDR3. Germline assignment: CDR1 SEHNR and CDR2 FQNEAQ (reference sequence). The CDR3 bases are TGTGCCAGCAGCACCAGACAGTGGGGCACTGAAGCTTTCTTT. This gives the protein CASSTRQWGTEAFF.

The rearrangement uses TRBV20-1 and TRBJ1-6; no reliable D call. The length of the CDR3 is 13 residues. The germline gives CDR1 DFQATT, CDR2 SNEGSKA (reference sequence). Trimming stripped 2 bases from V and 7 bases from J, with 9 bases between. CDR3 loop: CSARISGNSPLHF. CDR3 DNA: TGCAGTGCTAGAATTTCCGGGAATTCACCCCTCCACTTT.

The V gene is TRBV4-3, the J gene TRBJ1-5; D call uncertain. The germline gives CDR1 LGHNA, CDR2 YSLEER. V lost 0 bases to trimming and J lost 6 bases, with 12 bases between them. CDR3 length: 15 amino acids. The CDR3 region has the DNA TGCGCCAGCAGCCAAGACCTCGGGGTACTTCAGCCCCAGCATTTT. It specifies CASSQDLGVLQPQHF.

In its sample, this clonotype was seen once. This chain connects TRBV7-9 to TRBJ1-5, with 9 bases lining up with TRBD1. Germline V CDR1 and CDR2: SEHNR, FQNEAQ (reference sequence). The V and J ends lost 5 bases and 4 bases, in that order; junction bases with no gene match: 6. CDR3 size: 15 residues. This CDR3 is CASSRTGGPNQPQHF. As DNA, the CDR3 is TGTGCCAGCAGCCGAACAGGGGGCCCAAATCAGCCCCAGCATTTT. The full variable domain, with the rest looked up from reference TRBV7-9 and TRBJ1-5, is DTGVSQNPRHKITKRGQNVTFRCDPISEHNRLYWYRQTLGQGPEFLTYFQNEAQLEKSRLLSDRFSAERPKGSFSTLEIQRTEQGDSAMYLCASSRTGGPNQPQHFGDGTRLSIL.

The chain is built from TRBV27 and TRBJ2-3; 8 bases map to TRBD2. After removal of 6 bases from V and 3 bases from J, the junction contained 8 bases not matched to a gene. CDR1 is MNHEY and CDR2 is SMNVEV in the germline V gene (reference sequence). CDR3 length: 15 residues. The CDR3 protein is CASRRGPSGTDTQYF. The CDR3 DNA reads TGTGCCAGCAGGCGGGGTCCTAGCGGGACAGATACGCAGTATTTT.

This sequence joins TRBV7-9 and TRBJ2-5; D might be TRBD1 or TRBD2, each matching 6 bases. Per the germline V gene, CDR1 is SEHNR and CDR2 is FQNEAQ (reference sequence). V lost 5 bases to trimming and J lost 5 bases, with 15 bases between them. The CDR3 length is 14 residues. CDR3 bases: TGTGCCAGCAGCGAGGAGGGGGAGGTGGAGACCCAGTACTTC. As protein: CASSEEGEVETQYF.

This chain uses TRBV6-2 or TRBV6-3 with TRBJ2-1; perhaps D is TRBD1 or TRBD2 (6 bases each). The germline CDR1 and CDR2 sequences are MNHEY and SVGEGT. Trimming removed 5 bases from V and 1 base from J, with 15 bases in between. The CDR3 runs 16 residues. The CDR3 nucleotides read TGTGCCAGCAGTCCTGGACGGGGGCAATCCTACAATGAGCAGTTCTTC. Protein: CASSPGRGQSYNEQFF.